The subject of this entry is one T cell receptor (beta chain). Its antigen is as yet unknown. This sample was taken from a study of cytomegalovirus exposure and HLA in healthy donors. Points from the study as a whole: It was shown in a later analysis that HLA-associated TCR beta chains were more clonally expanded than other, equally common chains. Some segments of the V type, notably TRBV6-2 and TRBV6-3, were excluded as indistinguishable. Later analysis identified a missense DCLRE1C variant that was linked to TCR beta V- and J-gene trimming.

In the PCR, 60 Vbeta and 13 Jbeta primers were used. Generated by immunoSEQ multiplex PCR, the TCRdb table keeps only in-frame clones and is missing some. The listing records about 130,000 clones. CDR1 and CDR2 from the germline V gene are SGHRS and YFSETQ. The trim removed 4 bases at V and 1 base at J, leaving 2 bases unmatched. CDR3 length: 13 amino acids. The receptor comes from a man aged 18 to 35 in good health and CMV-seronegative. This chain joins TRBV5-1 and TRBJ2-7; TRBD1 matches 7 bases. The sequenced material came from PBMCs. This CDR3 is CASSRDRSYEQYF. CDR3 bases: TGCGCCAGCAGCAGGGACAGATCCTACGAGCAGTACTTC.